Each of the 6 T cell receptor beta chains below was sequenced from the same sample in a study of cytomegalovirus exposure and HLA in healthy donors. Researchers ran the PCR with 60 Vbeta and 13 Jbeta primers. Only in-frame clones appear in the TCRdb table, and some are missing; sequencing was by immunoSEQ multiplex PCR. The sample lists about 140,000 clones, roughly two thirds seen once, with approximately 1.8% in the top ten. Sequencing input: PBMCs. These receptors all come from a male donor in good health and CMV-seronegative.

J is TRBJ1-2 and V is TRBV18; 7 bases fit TRBD1. Germline V gives CDR1 KGHSH, CDR2 LQKENI. The CDR3 has 16 amino acids. V was clipped by 3 bases and J by 7 bases; unmatched bases: 14. CDR3 nucleotide sequence: TGTGCCAGCTCACCCCTCTCGGGGACAGCCTCCGGTGGCTACACCTTC. This translates into CASSPLSGTASGGYTF. Complete variable domain (other parts from reference TRBV18 and TRBJ1-2): NAGVMQNPRHLVRRRGQEARLRCSPMKGHSHVYWYRQLPEEGLKFMVYLQKENIIDESGMPKERFSAEFPKEGPSILRIQQVVRGDSAAYFCASSPLSGTASGGYTFGSGTRLTVV.

The chain couples TRBV10-3 to TRBJ1-3; D perhaps matches TRBD1 (5 bases). Germline V CDR1 and CDR2: ENHRY, SYGVKD. Between the trimmed V and J ends, which lost 2 bases and 0 bases, there was a span of 8 bases. The CDR3 runs to 15 residues. The CDR3 coding sequence is TGTGCCATCAGTGAGGACAGCTACTCTGGAAACACCATATATTTT. Translation: CAISEDSYSGNTIYF.

The chain recombines TRBV6-5 with TRBJ1-2; tentative D call: TRBD1 (6 bases). V was pared by 6 bases and J by 4 bases, with 12 bases between. The CDR3 extends over 13 amino acids. The germline V gene has CDR1 MNHEY and CDR2 SVGAGI. The CDR3 spells CASSLDRSYGYTF. The CDR3 nucleotides read TGTGCCAGCAGCCTCGACAGGAGCTATGGCTACACCTTC.

The gene calls are TRBV29-1 and TRBJ1-2; D remains ambiguous. V lost 3 bases, J lost 5 bases, and 10 bases lay in between. The CDR3 spans 12 residues. CDR1 and CDR2 (germline): SQVTM, ANQGSEA. The CDR3 is CSVDEGTYGYTF. DNA for the CDR3: TGCAGCGTTGACGAGGGAACATATGGCTACACCTTC.

The chain employs TRBV5-6 and TRBJ1-2, with D perhaps matching TRBD1 (6 bases). The CDR3 consists of 12 residues. Between the trimmed V and J ends, which lost 4 bases and 6 bases, there was a span of 10 bases. The germline V gene encodes CDR1 SGHDT and CDR2 YYEEEE. DNA of the CDR3: TGTGCCAGCAGCGGGGGGGCAGATGGCTACACCTTC. Residues: CASSGGADGYTF.

Of note for this clone: One end of the junction is discordant with germline, which a read error may explain. This chain links TRBV29-1 with TRBJ1-1, with D possibly matching TRBD1 (6 bases). This CDR3 region has 12 residues. Germline CDR1 reads SQVTM; CDR2 reads ANQGSEA. The CDR3 DNA reads TGCAGCGCGGGACATCGGAACGCTGAAGCTTTCTTT. Translated: CSAGHRNAEAFF.